What follows are 32 T cell receptor beta chains derived from one specimen sequenced in a study of chemoradiotherapy in HPV16-positive cancers. Clones were read by immunoSEQ multiplex PCR, and TCRdb kept only the in-frame ones, dropping some. The sample includes about 12,000 clones, more than 50% of them seen just once. The specimen was collected from a patient who underwent chemoradiotherapy. Every receptor here comes from a human donor with HPV-associated anogenital cancer.

CDR3 loop: CASSMGQGGEKLFF. The CDR3 coding sequence is TGTGCCAGTAGTATGGGTCAGGGAGGCGAAAAACTGTTTTTT. The rearrangement uses TRBV19 and TRBJ1-4, with D possibly matching TRBD1 (5 bases). This CDR3 comprises 14 residues. Germline CDR1 and CDR2: LNHDA and SQIVND (reference sequence). The V and J ends lost 3 bases and 8 bases respectively, with 13 bases between them.

CDR3 DNA sequence: TGTGCCAGCAGCTTGGACAGCCCTTATGGCTACACCTTC. Encoded protein: CASSLDSPYGYTF. The chain couples TRBV5-5 to TRBJ1-2; D is ambiguous. The CDR3 spans 13 residues. Germline V CDR1 and CDR2: SGHKS, YYEKEE (reference sequence). V was cut by 0 bases and J by 5 bases, with 8 bases left in between.

The sample holds one count of this clone. The V and J genes are TRBV2 and TRBJ1-5; possibly TRBD1 for D (6 bases). CDR3 length: 13 amino acids. Germline assignment: CDR1 SNHLY and CDR2 FYNNEI. Trimming removed 6 bases at V and 7 bases at J, with 13 bases between. The CDR3, as DNA: TGTGCCAGCAGCGATATTACAGGGCAGCCCCAGCATTTT. The encoded protein is CASSDITGQPQHF.

The genes are TRBV29-1 and TRBJ2-2, with D possibly called TRBD1 or TRBD2 (5 bases each). CDR1 and CDR2 (germline): SQVTM, ANQGSEA. This CDR3 is 15 amino acids long. Trimming pared 4 bases from V and 0 bases from J, leaving 12 bases between. The CDR3 nucleotides read TGCAGCGTTGCGGGGCCAGGGCCGAACACCGGGGAGCTGTTTTTT. It is translated as CSVAGPGPNTGELFF.

This clone came up a few times. This chain links TRBV6-4 with TRBJ2-3; D is undetermined. Germline loops: CDR1 MRHNA, CDR2 SNTAGT. The CDR3 is made up of 13 amino acids. Deletions cut 3 bases from V and 2 bases from J, with 6 bases between. The CDR3 is CASSETTTDTQYF. CDR3 sequence (DNA): TGTGCCAGCAGTGAAACTACCACAGATACGCAGTATTTT.

As DNA, the CDR3 is TGTGCCAGCAGCGCAGCGGGAGTCCTCACCGGGGAGCTGTTTTTT. It codes for CASSAAGVLTGELFF. The chain recombines TRBV9 with TRBJ2-2; 8 bases are shared with TRBD2. Trimming cost V 3 bases and J 4 bases; bases outside gene matches: 5. This CDR3 contains 15 residues. Germline CDR1 is SGDLS and CDR2 is YYNGEE.

This clone has only a few counts. In nucleotides, the CDR3 is TGTGCCAGCAGCTTAAAGACAGGGCGGGAGACCCAGTACTTC. Its translation: CASSLKTGRETQYF. The V gene is TRBV5-4, the J gene TRBJ2-5, with 7 positions matching TRBD1. From germline, CDR1 is SGHNT and CDR2 YYREEE (reference sequence). The ends lost 2 bases at V and 5 bases at J; junction bases unmatched: 6. The CDR3 loop spans 14 amino acids.

V gene TRBV28 combines with J gene TRBJ2-7; the D call may be TRBD1 or TRBD2 (5 bases each). The V end lost 0 bases, the J end lost 3 bases, and 12 bases lay between the germline ends. The germline CDR1 and CDR2 sequences are MDHEN and SYDVKM. The CDR3 is 15 amino acids. CDR3 in DNA: TGTGCCAGCAGTTTATGGGGCAGGGACGGCTACGAGCAGTACTTC. Translation gives CASSLWGRDGYEQYF.

In its sample, this clone was seen once. The rearrangement joins TRBV5-1 to TRBJ2-7, with D perhaps matching TRBD2 (7 bases). This CDR3 is 15 amino acids long. V was clipped by 3 bases and J by 5 bases, with 18 bases between them. Germline values: CDR1 SGHRS, CDR2 YFSETQ. The CDR3 DNA follows: TGCGCCAGCAGCTGGGGGAGGGGGGTTGCAGACGAGCAGTACTTC. Residues: CASSWGRGVADEQYF.

The rearrangement joins TRBV30 to TRBJ2-2; D remains ambiguous. The CDR3 is made up of 14 amino acids. Germline values: CDR1 GTSNPN, CDR2 SVGIG (reference sequence). Trimming took 0 bases from V and 3 from J, leaving 8 bases between them. The CDR3 sequence is CAWSVLPYTGELFF. CDR3 bases: TGTGCCTGGAGTGTACTACCGTACACCGGGGAGCTGTTTTTT.

The chain uses TRBV5-5 and TRBJ1-1; possibly TRBD1 for D (5 bases). The CDR3 is 12 amino acids. Germline CDR1 reads SGHKS; CDR2 reads YYEKEE (reference sequence). V lost 2 bases and J 7 bases, leaving 9 bases between the germline ends. DNA of the CDR3: TGTGCCAGCAGCTTCATCGGGGGTGAAGCTTTCTTT. Protein product: CASSFIGGEAFF.

This chain uses TRBV6-6 with TRBJ1-2, with TRBD1 as a possible D gene (6 bases). There are 12 residues in the CDR3. The V and J ends lost 6 bases and 6 bases respectively, with 11 bases between them. Per germline, CDR1 MNHNY and CDR2 SVGAGI (reference sequence). For the CDR3, the DNA is TGTGCCAGCAGGCTGGGGGGCAATGGCTACACCTTC. Translated, it gives CASRLGGNGYTF.

This clone showed up just once. The V call is TRBV7-9, the J call TRBJ1-1; 7 nucleotides match TRBD1. The germline gives CDR1 SEHNR, CDR2 FQNEAQ (reference sequence). The CDR3 totals 15 residues. After removal of 5 bases from V and 5 bases from J, the junction contained 11 bases not matched to a gene. Written as DNA, the CDR3 is TGTGCCAGCAGCCCTCAGGACAGGCCGGGTACTGAAGCTTTCTTT. Translating it yields CASSPQDRPGTEAFF.

The J gene is TRBJ1-6, the V gene TRBV7-2; 8 bases map to TRBD1. There are 19 residues in the CDR3. Germline trimming cut 0 bases from V and 8 bases from J; bases unmatched to any gene: 15. Germline V lookup: CDR1 SGHTA, CDR2 FQGNSA. CDR3 protein: CASSLARTGRELGYSPLHF. The CDR3 DNA reads as TGTGCCAGCAGCTTAGCTAGGACAGGGCGGGAGCTTGGTTATTCACCCCTCCACTTT.

The chain joins TRBV19 to TRBJ2-1, with D unclear. Trimming stripped 0 bases from V and 0 bases from J, with 6 bases between. Germline-derived CDR1 and CDR2 are LNHDA and SQIVND (reference sequence). This CDR3 contains 15 residues. CDR3 nucleotides: TGTGCCAGTAGTATAGACAGGTCCTCCTACAATGAGCAGTTCTTC. It is translated as CASSIDRSSYNEQFF.

This clone was counted between two and nine times. The rearrangement joins TRBV28 to TRBJ2-2, with a tentative D call TRBD2 (6 bases). Germline V CDR1 and CDR2: MDHEN, SYDVKM. This CDR3 region has 15 residues. The ends were cut back, 10 bases at V and 5 bases at J, with 20 bases in the middle. This CDR3 reads CATTNGGLETGELFF. The CDR3 region has the DNA TGTGCCACCACAAATGGGGGGTTGGAAACCGGGGAGCTGTTTTTT.

V gene TRBV4-1 combines with J gene TRBJ1-2, with TRBD1 matching 9 bases. This CDR3 contains 16 residues. Germline V gives CDR1 MGHRA, CDR2 YSYEKL. With V trimmed by 2 bases and J by 1 base, 5 bases remained unmatched. CDR3: CASSQLGTGSNYGYTF. CDR3 DNA: TGCGCCAGCAGCCAACTCGGGACAGGGAGTAACTATGGCTACACCTTC.

This clone was seen more than once but under ten times. The rearrangement links TRBV11-3 to TRBJ1-2; D is unclear. V was shortened by 2 bases and J by 3 bases, with 7 bases between the two germline ends. This CDR3 has 13 residues. Germline lookup yields CDR1 SGHNT and CDR2 YENEEA. CDR3 sequence reads: CASSLTGDYGYTF. The CDR3 DNA sequence: TGTGCCAGCAGCTTAACCGGGGACTATGGCTACACCTTC.

This rearrangement joins TRBV5-6 to TRBJ1-2; TRBD1 aligns across 8 bases. With 4 bases clipped from V and 3 bases from J, the junction kept 5 bases outside the gene matches. The germline V gene has CDR1 SGHDT and CDR2 YYEEEE. This CDR3 comprises 14 residues. CDR3 in DNA: TGTGCCAGCAGCATCGGACAGGGTCACTATGGCTACACCTTC. This gives the protein CASSIGQGHYGYTF.

This clone was picked up a small number of times. The rearrangement uses TRBV4-2 and TRBJ2-5, with D perhaps given as TRBD1 or TRBD2 (6 bases each). V lost 1 base, J lost 4 bases, and 13 bases lay in between. There are 15 residues in the CDR3. The germline gives CDR1 LGHNA, CDR2 YNFKEQ. This CDR3 is CASSQAKGGGETQYF. As DNA, the CDR3 is TGTGCCAGCAGCCAAGCGAAGGGGGGAGGAGAGACCCAGTACTTC.

The chain recombines TRBV9 with TRBJ1-2; D call uncertain. The CDR3 consists of 14 residues. Germline CDR1 reads SGDLS; CDR2 reads YYNGEE. V shed 4 bases and J shed 7 bases, with 17 bases lying between them. CDR3 DNA sequence: TGTGCCAGCAGCCCCGGGCCGGAGGCCCCTGGCTACACCTTC. This encodes CASSPGPEAPGYTF.

This clone was found a few times. The chain joins TRBV28 to TRBJ2-7; no clear D gene. V was pared by 3 bases and J by 6 bases, with 12 bases between. The CDR3 is 13 amino acids. Germline CDR1 is MDHEN and CDR2 is SYDVKM. The CDR3 sequence: CASSLGSQSEQYF. The CDR3 DNA reads TGTGCCAGCAGTTTGGGCAGCCAGTCCGAGCAGTACTTC.

This chain links TRBV14 with TRBJ1-5; D is uncertain. Trimming stripped 0 bases from V and 9 bases from J, with 9 bases between. The V gene's germline CDR1 is SGHDN and CDR2 FVKESK. The CDR3 totals 13 residues. DNA for the CDR3: TGTGCCAGCAGCCAAGATCTAAGCGGGCCCCAGCATTTT. Encoded protein: CASSQDLSGPQHF.

The chain recombines TRBV11-2 with TRBJ2-5; D is possibly TRBD1 or TRBD2 (6 bases each). V was cut by 5 bases and J by 0 bases, with 13 bases left in between. This CDR3 has 15 amino acids. The V gene's germline CDR1 is SGHAT and CDR2 FQNNGV. The CDR3 DNA reads TGTGCCAGCAGCCCGGGGGCAGCGGACCAAGAGACCCAGTACTTC. It yields the protein CASSPGAADQETQYF.

The J gene is TRBJ2-7, the V gene TRBV6-5; D uncertain. The V end was cut by 0 bases, the J end by 7 bases, with 7 bases between. This CDR3 contains 12 residues. CDR1 is MNHEY and CDR2 is SVGAGI in the germline V gene. The CDR3, as DNA: TGTGCCAGCAGTTACTCCCCGGGTGAGCAGTACTTC. Amino acid sequence: CASSYSPGEQYF.

The chain links TRBV12-5 to TRBJ2-7, with 9 bases that match TRBD1. This CDR3 is 18 amino acids long. V was pared by 0 bases and J by 3 bases, with 12 bases of the junction left unmatched. Germline V gene lookup returns CDR1 LGHNT and CDR2 FRNRAP. The chain's CDR3 is CASGLVEGGQGSIYEQYF. DNA for the CDR3: TGTGCTAGTGGTTTGGTAGAGGGGGGACAGGGTTCGATCTACGAGCAGTACTTC.

The chain links TRBV5-1 to TRBJ2-5, with 7 bases aligning to TRBD2. V lost 3 bases and J lost 5; bases outside the gene matches: 7. Germline assignment: CDR1 SGHRS and CDR2 YFSETQ. The CDR3 has 14 residues. CDR3 region: CASSSNSGKETQYF. The DNA for the CDR3 is TGCGCCAGCAGCTCGAACAGCGGGAAGGAGACCCAGTACTTC. Variable domain in full (rest from reference TRBV5-1 and TRBJ2-5): KAGVTQTPRYLIKTRGQQVTLSCSPISGHRSVSWYQQTPGQGLQFLFEYFSETQRNKGNFPGRFSGRQFSNSRSEMNVSTLELGDSALYLCASSSNSGKETQYFGPGTRLLVL.

V and J are TRBV29-1 and TRBJ2-1; no reliable D call. This CDR3 region has 12 residues. Trimming stripped 8 bases from V and 2 bases from J, with 10 bases between. The germline V gene encodes CDR1 SQVTM and CDR2 ANQGSEA. The CDR3 DNA is TGCAGCTTTCGACAAGCCTACAATGAGCAGTTCTTC. This codes for CSFRQAYNEQFF.

The V and J genes are TRBV18 and TRBJ1-4; possibly TRBD1 for D (5 bases). The V and J ends lost 6 bases and 4 bases respectively, with 9 bases between them. The germline CDR1 and CDR2 sequences are KGHSH and LQKENI. The CDR3 has 13 amino acids. The CDR3 protein is CASSGDGNEKLFF. As DNA, the CDR3 is TGTGCCAGCTCCGGGGACGGTAATGAAAAACTGTTTTTT.

The CDR3 here is CASSNTMGGYGYTF. The CDR3 DNA sequence: TGTGCCAGTAGTAATACTATGGGGGGCTATGGCTACACCTTC. The V gene is TRBV19, the J gene TRBJ1-2; D perhaps matches TRBD1 (5 bases). The CDR3 loop spans 14 amino acids. V lost 4 bases and J lost 4, with 13 bases in between. In germline, CDR1 is LNHDA, CDR2 SQIVND (reference sequence).

This rearrangement joins TRBV15 to TRBJ2-1, with 8 positions matching TRBD1. J lost 4 bases, V lost 5 bases, and 19 bases had no gene match. The CDR3 consists of 19 residues. Germline CDR1 is LNHNV and CDR2 is YYDKDF (reference sequence). CDR3 region: CATSETPGQGDFLYNEQFF. For the CDR3, the DNA is TGTGCCACCAGCGAAACTCCAGGACAGGGAGATTTTTTGTACAATGAGCAGTTCTTC.

The chain is built from TRBV4-1 and TRBJ1-2, with TRBD1 as a possible D gene (5 bases). CDR3 length: 15 amino acids. CDR1 and CDR2 from the germline V gene are MGHRA and YSYEKL. Trimming pared 4 bases from V and 7 bases from J, leaving 19 bases between. The CDR3 region has the DNA TGCGCCAGCAGCCTCGGCGACACCCCGGGGCTTGGCTACACCTTC. This encodes CASSLGDTPGLGYTF.